This T cell receptor (beta chain) was retrieved from a study of PD-L1 blockade in urothelial cancer. Study context: Study patients had been treated with 0 to 3 previous chemotherapy regimens. Blood analysis was done at 3 weeks (second dose) and 6 weeks after treatment began. General study results and limits: For durable-benefit patients, tumor-associated blood clones expanded more at 3 weeks.

The assay was immunoSEQ multiplex PCR, and TCRdb's table has in-frame clones only and misses some. Altogether 30,000 or so clones are present, about 88% being singletons, with the ten largest covering around 8.5%. Details on this clone: What it recognizes is unknown.

The CDR3 sequence is 15 residues long. Germline V gene lookup returns CDR1 SGHAT and CDR2 FQNNGV. V lost 0 bases and J 1 base, leaving 7 bases between the germline ends. Stated time point: peripheral blood 6 weeks after treatment start. Sequences were derived from PBMCs, sampled around atezolizumab (anti-PD-L1) treatment. The chain couples TRBV11-2 to TRBJ1-3; D uncertain. This TCR derives from a man aged 80 or over with urothelial cancer. The CDR3 sequence: CASSLDRGSGNTIYF. The CDR3 DNA follows: TGTGCCAGCAGCTTAGATAGAGGTTCTGGAAACACCATATATTTT. Combining the CDR3 with reference TRBV11-2 and TRBJ1-3 gives the whole variable domain EAGVAQSPRYKIIEKRQSVAFWCNPISGHATLYWYQQILGQGPKLLIQFQNNGVVDDSQLPKDRFSAERLKGVDSTLKIQPAKLEDSAVYLCASSLDRGSGNTIYFGEGSWLTVV.